These 16 T cell receptor beta chains share one sample of origin, sequenced in a study of vaccination effects on CD4 cells after COVID-19. Cells that had been cultured for roughly eleven days were the source of isolated CD4+ T cells. Profiled with immunoSEQ multiplex PCR; TCRdb holds only in-frame clones, not every one. The sample records roughly 60,000 clones, 72% being singletons. These receptors' antigens are unknown. The material sequenced was CD4+ T cells from PBMCs cultured without peptide, taken before COVID-19 vaccination. All receptors come from a human donor who had a prior SARS-CoV-2 infection.

The CDR3 here is CASSLMAGDYNEQFF. The DNA of the CDR3 is TGTGCCAGCAGCTTAATGGCAGGGGACTACAATGAGCAGTTCTTC. The genes are TRBV7-2 and TRBJ2-1, with a weak D call TRBD1 (6 bases). Germline lookup yields CDR1 SGHTA and CDR2 FQGNSA. The CDR3 loop spans 15 amino acids. Trimming took off 2 bases at V and 3 bases at J, with 11 bases between the two ends.

For this clone: At one end, the junction sequence differs from germline, possibly due to a read error. The chain joins TRBV7-7 to TRBJ2-7; 10 positions agree with TRBD1. Per the germline V gene, CDR1 is SSHAT and CDR2 is FNYEAQ (reference sequence). The CDR3 runs to 21 residues. The CDR3 loop is CASSLVRQGAPTYSGSYEQYF. Written as DNA, the CDR3 is TGTGCTAGCAGCTTAGTGAGACAGGGGGCGCCGACGTATTCCGGCTCCTACGAGCAGTACTTC.

V is TRBV6-4 and J is TRBJ2-5; 15 bases agree with TRBD2. Germline CDR1 and CDR2: MRHNA and SNTAGT. This CDR3 is 18 amino acids long. V lost 1 base to trimming and J lost 9 bases; unmatched junction nucleotides: 12. This CDR3 is CASSDLGLAGGWCLAQYF. The CDR3 coding sequence is TGTGCCAGCAGTGACTTGGGACTAGCGGGGGGCTGGTGCTTGGCCCAGTACTTC.

The chain is built from TRBV5-1 and TRBJ1-1; tentative D call: TRBD1 (5 bases). CDR1 is SGHRS and CDR2 is YFSETQ in the germline V gene. CDR3 size: 13 residues. V gave up 6 bases and J gave up 11 bases, with 20 bases separating them. CDR3 region: CASNAQNPGRAFF. DNA for the CDR3: TGCGCCAGCAACGCACAGAATCCAGGGCGGGCTTTCTTT.

The V and J genes are TRBV10-3 and TRBJ1-6; TRBD1 is a possible D gene (5 bases). V was pared by 2 bases and J by 8 bases, with 10 bases between. Germline CDR1 is ENHRY and CDR2 is SYGVKD. The CDR3 has 14 amino acids. The CDR3 DNA sequence: TGTGCCATCAGTGAGGCGGGGGGAGATTCACCCCTCCACTTT. Protein product: CAISEAGGDSPLHF.

CDR3 nucleotide sequence: TGTGCCAGCAGCTTGGGCGGGAACTCCTACAATGAGCAGTTCTTC. Amino acid sequence: CASSLGGNSYNEQFF. This chain joins TRBV5-4 and TRBJ2-1, with D tentatively TRBD2 (6 bases). CDR3 size: 15 residues. Germline V gene sequence: CDR1 SGHNT, CDR2 YYREEE (reference sequence). Trimming shortened V by 0 bases and J by 0 bases, and 7 bases separated the two germline ends.

V is TRBV25-1 and J is TRBJ2-1, with D uncertain. The CDR3 totals 16 residues. Germline assignment: CDR1 MGHDK and CDR2 SYGVNS. V dropped 0 bases and J dropped 0 bases, with 9 bases sitting between them. In DNA, the CDR3 is TGTGCCAGCAGTGAATATGGTCAAAGCTCCTACAATGAGCAGTTCTTC. It is translated as CASSEYGQSSYNEQFF. Full variable domain (remainder filled in from reference TRBV25-1 and TRBJ2-1): EADIYQTPRYLVIGTGKKITLECSQTMGHDKMYWYQQDPGMELHLIHYSYGVNSTEKGDLSSESTVSRIRTEHFPLTLESARPSHTSQYLCASSEYGQSSYNEQFFGPGTRLTVL.

The CDR3 nucleotides read TGTGCCAGCAGTGTTCACCGGAACACTGAAGCTTTCTTT. Translation: CASSVHRNTEAFF. The chain carries TRBV6-4 and TRBJ1-1; no reliable D call. Per germline, CDR1 MRHNA and CDR2 SNTAGT. The V end was cut by 4 bases, the J end by 1 base, with 7 bases between. The CDR3 covers 13 residues.

The rearrangement joins TRBV18 to TRBJ1-1; D call uncertain. This CDR3 region has 15 residues. The ends were cut back, 2 bases at V and 1 base at J, with 11 bases in the middle. The germline CDR1 and CDR2 sequences are KGHSH and LQKENI. The CDR3 here is CASSPVYGRNTEAFF. CDR3 sequence (DNA): TGTGCCAGCTCACCAGTTTACGGAAGGAACACTGAAGCTTTCTTT.

The V gene is TRBV6-4, the J gene TRBJ1-6; no firm D call. Germline CDR1 MRHNA, CDR2 SNTAGT. The CDR3 has 15 amino acids. Here the CDR3 DNA reads TGTTCTCATACCCATAACGGACCTACACAGTCACCCCTCCACTTT. Translation: CSHTHNGPTQSPLHF.

The rearrangement links TRBV7-9 to TRBJ2-6; 9 bases line up with TRBD1. Per the germline V gene, CDR1 is SEHNR and CDR2 is FQNEAQ (reference sequence). The V gene end was trimmed by 6 bases and the J gene end by 0 bases; junction bases not matched to a gene: 12. This CDR3 spans 19 amino acids. Here the CDR3 reads CASRISFGTGTSGANVLTF. The CDR3 DNA follows: TGTGCCAGCAGGATCTCGTTCGGGACAGGGACCTCTGGGGCCAACGTCCTGACTTTC.

The chain has TRBV5-1 and TRBJ1-2, with D possibly being TRBD1 (5 bases). Germline values: CDR1 SGHRS, CDR2 YFSETQ. The length of the CDR3 is 16 residues. V gave up 4 bases and J gave up 1 base, with 17 bases separating them. The CDR3 reads CASSSAQGNFNYGYTF. CDR3 nucleotides: TGCGCCAGCAGCAGCGCGCAGGGAAACTTTAACTATGGCTACACCTTC.

The gene calls are TRBV5-1 and TRBJ2-5; perhaps TRBD2 as D (7 bases). This CDR3 spans 15 amino acids. V lost 4 bases and J 5 bases, leaving 18 bases between the germline ends. Germline lookup yields CDR1 SGHRS and CDR2 YFSETQ. CDR3 coding DNA: TGCGCCAGCAGCCCCCAAGGGGGGGGCATGGAGACCCAGTACTTC. Amino acid sequence: CASSPQGGGMETQYF.

The V gene is TRBV30, the J gene TRBJ1-6; 7 bases align to TRBD1. This CDR3 has 14 amino acids. Looked up from germline, CDR1 is GTSNPN and CDR2 is SVGIG (reference sequence). Losses at the gene ends were 1 base for V and 10 bases for J; bases not matched to a gene: 7. CDR3 in DNA: TGTGCCTGGAGTGCGAAAGGGGGCGGCTCACCCCTCCACTTT. This codes for CAWSAKGGGSPLHF.

The chain links TRBV19 to TRBJ2-3; 11 bases fit TRBD2. CDR3 length: 16 amino acids. The junction had 5 bases not matched to a gene; V was cut back by 5 bases and J by 1 base. Germline V gene lookup returns CDR1 LNHDA and CDR2 SQIVND (reference sequence). CDR3 residues: CASSLPGLAGTDTQYF. The CDR3, as DNA: TGTGCCAGTAGTCTTCCGGGACTAGCGGGCACAGATACGCAGTATTTT.

CDR3 DNA: TGCGCCAGCAGCCAAGAACGGACGGCTAACTATGGCTACACCTTC. This translates into CASSQERTANYGYTF. This chain uses TRBV4-3 with TRBJ1-2; D uncertain. From germline, CDR1 is LGHNA and CDR2 YSLEER. The CDR3 contains 15 residues. Trimming left V 0 bases short and J 0 bases short, with 8 bases between.